This TCR beta chain is from a study of beta chain features in type 1 diabetes. Study results and caveats: Researchers report that Type 1 diabetes patients had moderately but significantly shorter TCRB CDR3s across all four CD4+ subsets.

Trimming cost V 4 bases and J 0 bases, with 11 bases left between them. The germline V gene encodes CDR1 SGDLS and CDR2 YYNGEE. The CDR3 contains 15 residues. The isolated RNA, all of it, was reverse transcribed, so expressed TCRB transcripts were what got sequenced. It was found that naive, central memory and regulatory T cell samples averaged approximately 3.5 million reads. The method was immunoSEQ multiplex PCR; TCRdb's version includes in-frame clones alone and lacks a portion of them. The sample has around 650,000 clones, around 12% seen once. Turning to this clone: Its cognate antigen is unknown.

The rearrangement links TRBV9 to TRBJ1-3, with D maybe TRBD1 (5 bases). Specimen: naive CD4+ T cells from blood. The clonotype was recovered from a man between 25 and 39 years old with type 1 diabetes. DNA for the CDR3: TGTGCCAGCAGCTTATCCACAGGCTCTGGAAACACCATATATTTT. Amino acids: CASSLSTGSGNTIYF. Drawing the rest from reference TRBV9 and TRBJ1-3, the complete variable domain is DSGVTQTPKHLITATGQRVTLRCSPRSGDLSVYWYQQSLDQGLQFLIQYYNGEERAKGNILERFSAQQFPDLHSELNLSSLELGDSALYFCASSLSTGSGNTIYFGEGSWLTVV.